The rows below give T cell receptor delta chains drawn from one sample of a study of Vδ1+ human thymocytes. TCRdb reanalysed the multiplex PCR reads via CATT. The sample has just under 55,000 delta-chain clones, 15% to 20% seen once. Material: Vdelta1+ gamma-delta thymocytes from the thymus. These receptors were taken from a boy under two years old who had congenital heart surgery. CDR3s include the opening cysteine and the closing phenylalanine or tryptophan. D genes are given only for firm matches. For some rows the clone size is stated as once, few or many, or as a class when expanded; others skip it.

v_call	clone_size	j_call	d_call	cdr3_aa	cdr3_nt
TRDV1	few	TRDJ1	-	CALGERVGSGADKLIF	TGTGCTCTTGGGGAAAGGGTCGGGTCGGGCGCCGATAAACTCATCTTT
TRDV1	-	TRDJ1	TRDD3	CALGELGFLSRLVGDTESDKLIF	TGTGCTCTTGGGGAACTCGGCTTCCTATCCCGGTTGGTGGGGGATACGGAGTCCGATAAACTCATCTTT
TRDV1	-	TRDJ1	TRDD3	CALGPQPYWGITATPHKLTF	TGTGCTCTTGGGCCCCAGCCTTACTGGGGGATAACGGCCACACCCCATAAACTCACCTTT
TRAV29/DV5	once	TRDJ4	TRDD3	CAAGTGGGGPLIF	TGTGCAGCAGGTACTGGGGGCGGTGGACCCCTGATCTTT
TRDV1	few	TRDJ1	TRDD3	CALGGFLPHWGAPGFYTDKLIF	TGTGCTCTTGGGGGCTTCCTTCCGCACTGGGGGGCCCCCGGATTTTACACCGATAAACTCATCTTT
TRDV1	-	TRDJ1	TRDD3	CALGELFLTTRGYGDTDKLIF	TGTGCTCTTGGGGAACTATTCCTAACCACTCGGGGATACGGGGACACCGATAAACTCATCTTT
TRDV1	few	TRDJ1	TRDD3	CALGESNKNWGILLYTDKLIF	TGTGCTCTTGGGGAATCTAACAAAAACTGGGGGATACTTCTCTACACCGATAAACTCATCTTT
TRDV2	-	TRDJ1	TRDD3	CACDTVPLLGDTGARDKLIF	TGTGCCTGTGACACCGTTCCTTTACTGGGGGATACGGGGGCTCGGGATAAACTCATCTTT
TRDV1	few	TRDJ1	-	CALGEPFDRALRWASTRRDKLIF	TGTGCTCTTGGGGAACCCTTCGACCGGGCCCTACGCTGGGCTTCTACAAGGAGGGATAAACTCATCTTT
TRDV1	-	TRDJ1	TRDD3	CALGELLGWGIRRYTDKLIF	TGTGCTCTTGGGGAACTTCTGGGCTGGGGGATCCGGAGGTACACCGATAAACTCATCTTT
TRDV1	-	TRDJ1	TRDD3	CALGELLPSHGDGGFYTDKLIF	TGTGCTCTTGGGGAACTACTCCCTTCCCACGGCGATGGGGGATTCTACACCGATAAACTCATCTTT
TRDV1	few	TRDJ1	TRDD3	CALGEPHVGIRSDTDKLIF	TGTGCTCTTGGGGAACCTCATGTGGGGATAAGGTCGGACACCGATAAACTCATCTTT
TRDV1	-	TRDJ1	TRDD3	CALGELKGGYWGMKGLIF	TGTGCTCTTGGGGAACTAAAAGGAGGGTACTGGGGGATGAAGGGACTCATCTTT
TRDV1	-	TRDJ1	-	CALGELQSRHTQDDKLIF	TGTGCTCTTGGGGAACTCCAATCCCGCCACACACAAGACGATAAACTCATCTTT
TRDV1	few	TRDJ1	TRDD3	CALGDFFPSLLGDRSDKLIF	TGTGCTCTTGGGGACTTCTTCCCTTCTTTACTGGGGGATAGATCCGATAAACTCATCTTT
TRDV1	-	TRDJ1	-	CALGAKTSSELGTDTDKLIF	TGTGCTCTTGGGGCCAAGACTTCCTCTGAACTGGGGACCGACACCGATAAACTCATCTTT
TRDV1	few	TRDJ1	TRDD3	CALGERGYNEGTGGYLLIF	TGTGCTCTTGGGGAAAGGGGCTACAATGAGGGGACTGGGGGATATCTACTCATCTTT
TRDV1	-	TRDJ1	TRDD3	CALGAANDWGIGDKLIF	TGTGCTCTTGGGGCTGCTAACGACTGGGGGATAGGCGATAAACTCATCTTT
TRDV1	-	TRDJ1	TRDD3	CALGWNFLEGIRYTDKLIF	TGTGCTCTTGGGTGGAATTTCCTAGAGGGGATACGGTACACCGATAAACTCATCTTT
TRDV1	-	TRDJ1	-	CALGATPRLNNKLIF	TGTGCTCTTGGGGCAACCCCCCGACTAAATAATAAACTCATCTTT
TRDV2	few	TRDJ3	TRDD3	CACVLGDTWDTRQMFF	TGTGCCTGTGTACTGGGGGATACCTGGGACACCCGACAGATGTTTTTC
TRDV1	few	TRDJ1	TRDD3	CALGEDKNWGTPDKLIF	TGTGCTCTTGGGGAAGACAAAAACTGGGGGACCCCCGATAAACTCATCTTT
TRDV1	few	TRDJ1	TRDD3	CALGGCPPESLGELTDKLIF	TGTGCTCTTGGGGGCTGCCCTCCCGAGTCACTGGGGGAACTCACCGATAAACTCATCTTT
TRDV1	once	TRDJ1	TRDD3	CALGGKPILGDTGDKLIF	TGTGCTCTTGGGGGAAAACCCATTCTGGGGGATACAGGCGATAAACTCATCTTT
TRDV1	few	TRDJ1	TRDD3	CALGEPSAFLLGDAYTDKLIF	TGTGCTCTTGGGGAGCCGAGTGCTTTCCTACTGGGGGATGCGTACACCGATAAACTCATCTTT
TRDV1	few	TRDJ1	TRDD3	CALGEGAGRGIRYTDKLIF	TGTGCTCTTGGGGAAGGAGCAGGCCGGGGGATACGGTACACCGATAAACTCATCTTT
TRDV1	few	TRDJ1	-	CALGELPNRYWASRYTDKLIF	TGTGCTCTTGGGGAACTTCCTAATAGGTACTGGGCCTCCAGGTACACCGATAAACTCATCTTT
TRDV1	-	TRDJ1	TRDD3	CALGPNSPTGIPTHKLIF	TGTGCTCTTGGGCCAAACTCCCCTACGGGGATACCTACTCATAAACTCATCTTT
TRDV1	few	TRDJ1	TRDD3	CALGGVLGDTCTDKLIF	TGTGCTCTTGGGGGAGTACTGGGGGATACATGTACCGATAAACTCATCTTT
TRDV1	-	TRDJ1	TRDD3	CALGELPLGDTRDGDKLIF	TGTGCTCTTGGGGAACTCCCACTGGGGGATACGCGTGATGGCGATAAACTCATCTTT
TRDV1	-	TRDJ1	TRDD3	CALGELMAARGYWGIPTDKLIF	TGTGCTCTTGGGGAACTTATGGCAGCGAGGGGTTACTGGGGGATACCCACCGATAAACTCATCTTT
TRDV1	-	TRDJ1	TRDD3	CALGGGTGGYGLKFAKLIF	TGTGCTCTTGGGGGCGGGACTGGGGGATACGGCCTGAAGTTCGCTAAACTCATCTTT
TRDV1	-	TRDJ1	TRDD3	CALGELSFLRDWGILGTDKLIF	TGTGCTCTTGGGGAACTCTCCTTCCTACGAGACTGGGGGATACTGGGGACCGATAAACTCATCTTT
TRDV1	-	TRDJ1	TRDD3	CALGDSSGGYALYTDKLIF	TGTGCTCTTGGGGATTCCAGTGGGGGATACGCGCTGTACACCGATAAACTCATCTTT
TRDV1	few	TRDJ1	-	CALGGHSAKPTDKLIF	TGTGCTCTTGGGGGCCATTCCGCCAAACCCACCGATAAACTCATCTTT
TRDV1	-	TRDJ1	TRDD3	CALGEERAFFFDWGRLIF	TGTGCTCTTGGGGAAGAAAGGGCCTTCTTCTTTGACTGGGGGAGACTCATCTTT
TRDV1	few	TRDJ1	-	CALGELTGNTDKLIF	TGTGCTCTTGGGGAACTTACTGGGAACACCGATAAACTCATCTTT
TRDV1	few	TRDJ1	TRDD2	CALGYFLPGRTDKLIF	TGTGCTCTTGGGTACTTCCTACCGGGGAGAACCGATAAACTCATCTTT
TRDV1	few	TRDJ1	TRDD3	CALGTPSVPLGEGTDKLIF	TGTGCTCTTGGGACACCTTCCGTACCTCTGGGGGAAGGCACCGATAAACTCATCTTT
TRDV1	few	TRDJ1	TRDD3	CALGELSASYGFWFWGIQEYTDKLIF	TGTGCTCTTGGGGAACTGTCGGCTTCCTACGGCTTCTGGTTCTGGGGGATACAGGAGTACACCGATAAACTCATCTTT
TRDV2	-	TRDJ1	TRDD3	CACDLGELEAGGGCPGTDKLIF	TGTGCCTGTGACCTTGGGGAACTGGAGGCGGGTGGGGGATGCCCAGGCACCGATAAACTCATCTTT
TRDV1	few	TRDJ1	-	CALGEPLPPTDKLIF	TGTGCTCTTGGGGAACCGCTTCCCCCGACCGATAAACTCATCTTT
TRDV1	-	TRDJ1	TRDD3	CALGEQSTGGAYTDKLIF	TGTGCTCTTGGGGAACAAAGTACTGGGGGGGCTTACACCGATAAACTCATCTTT
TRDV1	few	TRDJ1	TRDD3	CALGELPTSVPYWGTMYTDKLIF	TGTGCTCTTGGGGAACTCCCGACTTCCGTCCCGTACTGGGGGACGATGTACACCGATAAACTCATCTTT
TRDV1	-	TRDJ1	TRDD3	CALGELRPLPLVLGDTPHTDKLIF	TGTGCTCTTGGGGAACTACGGCCCCTACCCCTCGTACTGGGGGATACGCCCCACACCGATAAACTCATCTTT
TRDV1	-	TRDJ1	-	CALGEWDKYTDKLIF	TGTGCTCTTGGGGAATGGGATAAGTACACCGATAAACTCATCTTT
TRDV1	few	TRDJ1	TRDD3	CALGERRASYERYWGISRTDKLIF	TGTGCTCTTGGGGAACGTCGGGCTTCCTACGAAAGGTACTGGGGGATATCCCGCACCGATAAACTCATCTTT
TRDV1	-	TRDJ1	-	CALGNSLGPGYIPPFDKLIF	TGTGCTCTTGGGAATAGCCTTGGGCCTGGCTACATACCCCCTTTCGATAAACTCATCTTT
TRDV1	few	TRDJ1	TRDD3	CALGLSLQTGGAYTDKLIF	TGTGCTCTTGGGTTATCGCTGCAAACTGGGGGAGCGTACACCGATAAACTCATCTTT
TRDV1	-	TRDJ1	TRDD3	CALGEAIAPLGETDKLIF	TGTGCTCTTGGGGAAGCGATTGCACCACTGGGGGAGACCGATAAACTCATCTTT
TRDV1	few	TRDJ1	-	CALGEPRTDKLIF	TGTGCTCTTGGGGAGCCCAGGACCGATAAACTCATCTTT
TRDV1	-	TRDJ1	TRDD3	CALGYGKERGIPADKLIF	TGTGCTCTTGGGTATGGAAAAGAGAGGGGGATACCGGCCGATAAACTCATCTTT
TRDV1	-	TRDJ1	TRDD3	CALGEPTAFSPLGGPYTDKLIF	TGTGCTCTTGGGGAACCCACCGCCTTCTCCCCTCTGGGGGGACCTTACACCGATAAACTCATCTTT
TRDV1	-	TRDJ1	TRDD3	CALGDRSTSTMGDNTDKLIF	TGTGCTCTTGGGGATCGAAGCACTTCCACCATGGGGGACAACACCGATAAACTCATCTTT
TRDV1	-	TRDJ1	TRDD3	CALGPRCPPFTGGSTRYTDKLIF	TGTGCTCTTGGGCCCCGGTGTCCCCCGTTTACTGGGGGATCCACCAGGTACACCGATAAACTCATCTTT